This T cell receptor beta chain was profiled in a study of T-cell reconstitution after alpha-beta-depleted transplantation in children. Researchers prepared the TCRbeta library using unique molecular identifiers, the study reports. TCRdb recomputed calls from the PCR reads with MiXCR, one row per CDR3 protein. The sample consists of some 500,000 distinct CDR3 sequences, approximately 30% of them appearing once. Looked up from germline, CDR1 is MNHEY and CDR2 is SVGEGT. The germline V and J ends were trimmed by 6 bases and 6 bases, with 15 bases remaining between them. The CDR3 spans 14 residues. The rearrangement links TRBV6-2 or TRBV6-3 to TRBJ2-4; the D gene is possibly TRBD2 (6 bases). Sample: PBMCs from the stem cell graft donor, taken from the stem cell graft. This TCR was recovered from a human donor who donated a stem cell graft to a child with aplastic anemia. The CDR3 is CASRNPRDGNIQYF. The CDR3, as DNA: TGTGCCAGCAGGAACCCGCGGGACGGAAACATTCAGTACTTC.